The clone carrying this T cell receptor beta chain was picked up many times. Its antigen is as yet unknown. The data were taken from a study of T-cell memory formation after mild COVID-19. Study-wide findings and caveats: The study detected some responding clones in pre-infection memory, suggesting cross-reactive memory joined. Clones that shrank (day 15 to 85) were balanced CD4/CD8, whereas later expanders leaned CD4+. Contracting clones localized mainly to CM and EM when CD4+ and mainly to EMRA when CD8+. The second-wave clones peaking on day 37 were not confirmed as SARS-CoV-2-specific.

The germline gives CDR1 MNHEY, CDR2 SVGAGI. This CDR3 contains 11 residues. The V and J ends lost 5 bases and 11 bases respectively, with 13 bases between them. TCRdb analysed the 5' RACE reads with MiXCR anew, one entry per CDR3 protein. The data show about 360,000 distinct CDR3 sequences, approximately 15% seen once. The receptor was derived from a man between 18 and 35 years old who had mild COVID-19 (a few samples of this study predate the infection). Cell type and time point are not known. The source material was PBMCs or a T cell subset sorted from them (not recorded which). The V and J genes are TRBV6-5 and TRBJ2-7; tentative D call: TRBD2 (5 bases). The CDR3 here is CASSRGKREYF. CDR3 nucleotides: TGTGCCAGCAGTCGAGGGAAGAGGGAGTACTTC.